These 9 T cell receptor beta chains originate from one sample sequenced in a study of cytomegalovirus exposure and HLA in healthy donors. This PCR relied on a set of 60 Vbeta primers and 13 Jbeta primers. Generated by immunoSEQ multiplex PCR, the TCRdb table keeps only in-frame clones and is missing some. The sample shows more than 95,000 clones, and approximately 1% sits with its ten largest clones. Specimen: PBMCs. These receptors were taken from a young man in good health and CMV-seronegative.

The chain is built from TRBV29-1 and TRBJ2-3; 8 positions match TRBD1. Germline V gene data show CDR1 as SQVTM and CDR2 as ANQGSEA. Trimming at V came to 6 bases and at J to 1 base, leaving 6 bases not matched to a gene. This CDR3 contains 14 residues. The CDR3 loop reads CSVTGQAGTDTQYF. CDR3 sequence (DNA): TGCAGCGTGACGGGACAGGCGGGCACAGATACGCAGTATTTT.

The chain is built from TRBV10-3 and TRBJ2-7; the match to TRBD2 covers 8 bases. The CDR3 extends over 13 amino acids. In germline, CDR1 is ENHRY, CDR2 SYGVKD. Trimming removed 8 bases from V and 3 bases from J; junction bases left unmatched: 6. This chain's CDR3 is CAIWSGSSYEQYF. CDR3 nucleotides: TGTGCCATCTGGAGCGGGAGTAGCTACGAGCAGTACTTC.

The chain is built from TRBV10-3 and TRBJ2-2; 7 nucleotides line up with TRBD1. V gave up 2 bases and J gave up 6 bases; unmatched junction bases: 9. Germline CDR1 and CDR2: ENHRY and SYGVKD. The CDR3 extends over 16 amino acids. The CDR3 coding sequence is TGTGCCATCAGTGAGCAGACGACAGGGCCCCCCGGGGAGCTGTTTTTT. It translates to CAISEQTTGPPGELFF.

The CDR3: CASSRTRGGYTF. Here the CDR3 DNA reads TGTGCCAGTAGTAGGACCAGGGGAGGCTACACCTTC. This rearrangement joins TRBV19 to TRBJ1-2; D might be TRBD1 (6 bases). Deletions cut 4 bases from V and 8 bases from J, with 11 bases between. Germline V lookup: CDR1 LNHDA, CDR2 SQIVND (reference sequence). This CDR3 spans 12 amino acids.

V usage is TRBV19 and J usage is TRBJ1-1; perhaps TRBD1 as D (5 bases). The V gene's germline CDR1 is LNHDA and CDR2 SQIVND (reference sequence). This CDR3 has 16 amino acids. With 6 bases removed from V and 1 base from J, the gap between germline ends came to 18 bases. CDR3 bases: TGTGCCAGTAGGCCGGGACTTCAACGCCCGAACACTGAAGCTTTCTTT. Its translation: CASRPGLQRPNTEAFF.

The chain combines TRBV6-5 with TRBJ2-2; 11 bases fit TRBD2. V was pared by 4 bases and J by 5 bases, with 0 bases of the junction left unmatched. From germline, CDR1 is MNHEY and CDR2 SVGAGI. The CDR3 contains 14 residues. The CDR3 DNA sequence: TGTGCCAGCAGTTGGACTAGCGGGACCGGGGAGCTGTTTTTT. Its protein product is CASSWTSGTGELFF.

The rearrangement joins TRBV7-9 to TRBJ1-2, with TRBD1 as a possible D gene (5 bases). V dropped 4 bases and J dropped 8 bases, with 14 bases sitting between them. Germline CDR1 SEHNR, CDR2 FQNEAQ (reference sequence). CDR3 length equals 13 residues. The CDR3 loop reads CASSSPVGGGYTF. The DNA for the CDR3 is TGTGCCAGCAGCTCTCCGGTGGGGGGAGGCTACACCTTC.

The gene calls are TRBV28 and TRBJ1-5, with a weak D call TRBD1 (5 bases). The CDR3 is 16 amino acids. Germline CDR1 MDHEN, CDR2 SYDVKM. V dropped 7 bases and J dropped 5 bases, with 21 bases sitting between them. CDR3 DNA: TGTGCCAGCACTGGAGCAGGGAATACGATCGATCAGCCCCAGCATTTT. Encoded protein: CASTGAGNTIDQPQHF.

This chain joins TRBV18 and TRBJ2-3, with 7 bases that match TRBD1. CDR3 size: 15 residues. The germline V gene has CDR1 KGHSH and CDR2 LQKENI. V shed 3 bases, J shed 0 bases, and the junction held 3 bases outside the gene matches. CDR3: CASSPGQTSTDTQYF. The CDR3 DNA reads TGTGCCAGCTCACCGGGACAGACAAGCACAGATACGCAGTATTTT. The variable domain in full, completed from reference TRBV18 and TRBJ2-3, reads NAGVMQNPRHLVRRRGQEARLRCSPMKGHSHVYWYRQLPEEGLKFMVYLQKENIIDESGMPKERFSAEFPKEGPSILRIQQVVRGDSAAYFCASSPGQTSTDTQYFGPGTRLTVL.